This TCR beta chain was documented in a study of T cell repertoires in cytomegalovirus infection. Study-level findings and limits: The ex vivo response was dominated by HLA-C-restricted CMV-specific TCR beta clonotypes.

Each CDR3 protein gets one entry after TCRdb re-called the reads with MiXCR. The table records approximately 600,000 distinct CDR3 sequences, 40% of them present only once. This clonotype was counted a few times. Its antigen is not known. The CDR3 consists of 14 residues. Trimming left V 1 base short and J 7 bases short, with 8 bases between. Germline V gene data show CDR1 as SGHAT and CDR2 as FQNNGV. The chain couples TRBV11-2 to TRBJ1-6; D possibly corresponds to TRBD1 (5 bases). This TCR came from a human donor in good health (CMV status not recorded). Some clones in this sample may be carry-over from other donors' samples. The source material was cultured PBMCs, sampled from culture after CMV antigen stimulation. The CDR3 nucleotides read TGTGCCAGCAGCTTAGGCAGGGTGAATTCACCCCTCCACTTT. Translating it yields CASSLGRVNSPLHF. The full variable domain, its missing parts supplied by reference TRBV11-2 and TRBJ1-6, is EAGVAQSPRYKIIEKRQSVAFWCNPISGHATLYWYQQILGQGPKLLIQFQNNGVVDDSQLPKDRFSAERLKGVDSTLKIQPAKLEDSAVYLCASSLGRVNSPLHFGNGTRLTVT.